This T cell receptor beta chain comes out of a study of human thymus T cells. Study-wide results and caveats: Unrelated individuals had highly overlapping thymic repertoires, as reported in related research. Gene usage (both V and J) appeared biased in thymic and blood repertoires.

Germline V gives CDR1 LNHDA, CDR2 SQIVND (reference sequence). The ends were cut back, 7 bases at V and 0 bases at J, with 12 bases in the middle. CDR3 length: 14 amino acids. Corrective cardiac surgery supplied the resected thymus tissue. As to this clone: The antigen remains unidentified.

Assay used: immunoSEQ multiplex PCR; TCRdb lists only in-frame clones, some missing. This sample has some 130,000 clones; 90% to 95% occur once, and the top ten carry 0.02% to 0.03%. The genes are TRBV19 and TRBJ1-2; D possibly corresponds to TRBD1 (5 bases). Sample: thymus tissue. The source is a boy under three years old with a congenital heart defect but otherwise immunologically healthy. CDR3 sequence reads: CASNFDRANYGYTF. The DNA for the CDR3 is TGTGCCAGTAATTTCGACAGAGCTAACTATGGCTACACCTTC.